This TCR beta chain was found in a study of early T cells in non-severe SARS-CoV-2 infection. Study-wide context: Sequencing input comprised bulk RNA from unsorted whole blood; chain pairing was not available. Study observations and caveats: Using VDJdb, the matching emphasized anti-spike CD8 responses while missing private and CD4 specificities.

This clonotype has only a few counts. What it binds is unknown. Individual cDNA molecules were tagged with unique molecular identifiers, the study reported. MiXCR, applied by TCRdb to the 5' RACE reads, yields one record per CDR3 protein. The sample contains roughly 56,000 distinct CDR3 sequences, over 7% of which appear only once. Trimming took 0 bases from V and 7 from J, leaving 20 bases between them. Germline assignment: CDR1 SGHRS and CDR2 YFSETQ. This CDR3 has 16 residues. The clonotype comes from an adult who was a healthcare worker with PCR-confirmed SARS-CoV-2 infection or an uninfected control (not recorded which). Sequenced input: whole blood. The chain carries TRBV5-1 and TRBJ2-7, with D perhaps TRBD1 (7 bases). The chain's CDR3 is CASSLVAGGLAREQYF. The CDR3 nucleotides read TGCGCCAGCAGCTTGGTGGCAGGGGGACTTGCTCGGGAGCAGTACTTC.